This T cell receptor beta chain stems from a study of shared clonotypes between healthy human individuals. Study-level information: CD8 memory received one plate per donor, CD8 naive two, CD4 memory three and CD4 naive three.

Cells designated naive CD8 were CD45RO-negative and were positively selected for CCR7, with terminally differentiated effector memory CD45RA+ cells excluded. Source study methods: Without quality scores, immunoSEQ junctional reads could not be filtered like full-length reads. The protocol was immunoSEQ multiplex PCR, while the TCRdb copy is restricted to in-frame clones and leaves out a portion. V and J calls plus clone size are reproduced from that table; the DNA served to infer D and trimming. The sample comprises roughly 770,000 clones, 90% to 97% of which are singletons, and around 0.21% rests with the top ten. Per the germline V gene, CDR1 is SGHAT and CDR2 is FQNNGV. V was shortened by 0 bases and J by 3 bases, with 21 bases between the two germline ends. The CDR3 is 18 residues long.

The chain carries TRBV11-2 and TRBJ2-7; D assignment may be TRBD1 or TRBD2 (5 bases each). Sequencing was carried out using naive CD8+ T cells sorted from blood. This sequence originates from a man younger than 40 in good health. This CDR3 is CASSLDRDERLLDYEQYF. The DNA of the CDR3 is TGTGCCAGCAGCTTAGACCGGGACGAGAGGCTGCTAGACTACGAGCAGTACTTC.